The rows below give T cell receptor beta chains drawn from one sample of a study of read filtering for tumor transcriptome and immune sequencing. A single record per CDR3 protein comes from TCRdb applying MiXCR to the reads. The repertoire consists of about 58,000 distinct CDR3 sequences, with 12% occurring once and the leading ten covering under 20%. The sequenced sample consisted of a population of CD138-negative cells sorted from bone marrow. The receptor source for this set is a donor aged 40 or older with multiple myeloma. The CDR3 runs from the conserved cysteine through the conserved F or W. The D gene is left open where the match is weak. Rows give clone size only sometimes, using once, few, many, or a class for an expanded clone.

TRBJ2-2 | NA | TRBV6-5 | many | TGTGCCAGCAGTTACCCAGGGGCCGGGGAGCTGTTTTTT | CASSYPGAGELFF
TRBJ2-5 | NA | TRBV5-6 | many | TGTGCCAGCAGCTATGGGACGGTAAAAGAGACCCAGTACTTC | CASSYGTVKETQYF
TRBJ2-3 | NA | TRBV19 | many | TGTGCCAGTAGTTGGGGGGGGCGCCGAACAGATACGCAGTATTTT | CASSWGGRRTDTQYF
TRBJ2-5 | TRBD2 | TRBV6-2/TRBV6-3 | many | TGTGCCAGCAGGGGAGGGCACCAAGAGACCCAGTACTTC | CASRGGHQETQYF
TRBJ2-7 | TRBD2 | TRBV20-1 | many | TGCAGTGCTAGAGATTTCGAGGGCGGGGGGTACGAGCAGTACTTC | CSARDFEGGGYEQYF
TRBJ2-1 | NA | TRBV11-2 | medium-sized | TGTGCCAGCAGCTTAGGGGGGCGGTATGAGCAGTTCTTC | CASSLGGRYEQFF
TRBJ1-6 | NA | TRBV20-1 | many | TGCAGTGCTAGAGGCAGTGGACCGGGCGACAATTCACCCCTCCACTTT | CSARGSGPGDNSPLHF
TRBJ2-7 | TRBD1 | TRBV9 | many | TGTGCCAGCAGCCTAGGGTATTCCGGGACAGGGGGCGAGCAGTACTTC | CASSLGYSGTGGEQYF
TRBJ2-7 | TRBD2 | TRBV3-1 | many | TGTGCCAGCAGCGATGGACTAGCGGGGTCCTACGAGCAGTACTTC | CASSDGLAGSYEQYF
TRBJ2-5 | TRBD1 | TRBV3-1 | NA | TGTGCCAGCAGCCCCCGGGACAGGGGGAGACAAGAGACCCAGTACTTC | CASSPRDRGRQETQYF
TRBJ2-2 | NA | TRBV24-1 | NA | TGTGCCACCAGTGATTTGAGTGGTACCGGGGAGCTGTTTTTT | CATSDLSGTGELFF
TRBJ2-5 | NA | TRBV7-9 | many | TGTGCCAGCAGCTTACAGGACAGACAAGAGACCCAGTACTTC | CASSLQDRQETQYF
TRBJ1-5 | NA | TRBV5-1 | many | TGCGCCAGCAGCTTGACCGGGTTTGGCAATCAGCCCCAGCATTTT | CASSLTGFGNQPQHF
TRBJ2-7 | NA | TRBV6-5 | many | TGTGCCAGCAGATCACATAACTCCTACGAGCAGTACTTC | CASRSHNSYEQYF
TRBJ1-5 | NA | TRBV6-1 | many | TGTGCCAGCAGTGACTCCCGGGTTGAGGCCCAGCATTTT | CASSDSRVEAQHF
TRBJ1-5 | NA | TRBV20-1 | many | TGCAGTGCTAGAGTAGGGTTGAAGAATCAGCCCCAGCATTTT | CSARVGLKNQPQHF
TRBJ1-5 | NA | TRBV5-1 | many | TGCGCCAGCAGCGTCTCCTCAGGGGGCAATCAGCCCCAGCATTTT | CASSVSSGGNQPQHF
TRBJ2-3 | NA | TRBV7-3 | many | TGTGCCAGCAGCTTACTCTTAAGCACAGATACGCAGTATTTT | CASSLLLSTDTQYF
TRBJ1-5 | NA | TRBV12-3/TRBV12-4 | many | TGTGCCAGCAGTTTTTTGACAGTTGCGTCTAGCAATCAGCCCCAGCATTTT | CASSFLTVASSNQPQHF
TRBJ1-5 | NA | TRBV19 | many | TGTGCCAGTAGTAACAGGGAGACGGAGCCCCAGCATTTT | CASSNRETEPQHF
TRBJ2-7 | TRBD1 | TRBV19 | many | TGTGCCAGTAGACCGGACAGGGGGCCCTACGAGCAGTACTTC | CASRPDRGPYEQYF
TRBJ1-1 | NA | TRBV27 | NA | TGTGCCAGCAGCGAGAGTACTTACACTGAAGCTTTCTTT | CASSESTYTEAFF
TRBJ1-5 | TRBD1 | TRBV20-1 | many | TGCAGTGCCAGGGGTATGACAGGGAAACAGCCCCAGCATTTT | CSARGMTGKQPQHF
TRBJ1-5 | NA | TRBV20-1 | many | TGCAGTGCTAGCCCCAGGGAGTATCAGCCCCAGCATTTT | CSASPREYQPQHF
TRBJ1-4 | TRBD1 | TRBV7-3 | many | TGTGCCAGCAGCCCATCGGGACAGGGAAATGAAAAACTGTTTTTT | CASSPSGQGNEKLFF
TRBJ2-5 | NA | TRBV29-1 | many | TGCAGCGTTGAATTTGCTCAGTGGGGGGACGGTGAGACCCAGTACTTC | CSVEFAQWGDGETQYF
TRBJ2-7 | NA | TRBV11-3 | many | TGTGCCAGCAGCTTGGGTATAAGCTACGAGCAGTACTTC | CASSLGISYEQYF
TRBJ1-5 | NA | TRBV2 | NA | TGTGCCAGCAGTGAGGGCAGGGACAATCAGCCCCAGCATTTT | CASSEGRDNQPQHF
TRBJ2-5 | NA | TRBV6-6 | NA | TGTGCCAGCAGTTCCCCCGGGACGGGGGAAGAGACCCAGTACTTC | CASSSPGTGEETQYF
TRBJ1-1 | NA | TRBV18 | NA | TGTGCCAGCTCACTTATGCAGACTGAAGCTTTCTTT | CASSLMQTEAFF
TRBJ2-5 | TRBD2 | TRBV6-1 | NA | TGTGCCAGCAGTTTACCGGGACTAGCCATCGAGACCCAGTACTTC | CASSLPGLAIETQYF
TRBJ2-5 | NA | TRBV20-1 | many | TGCAGTGCCCTGAGTCAGGTTAGAGGGGATCAAGAGACCCAGTACTTC | CSALSQVRGDQETQYF
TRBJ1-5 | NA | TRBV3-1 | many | TGTGCCAGCACTAAAAACCCTAGCAATCAGCCCCAGCATTTT | CASTKNPSNQPQHF
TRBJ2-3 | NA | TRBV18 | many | TGTGCCAGCTCACCGACCTCTGCCACTAACACAGATACGCAGTATTTT | CASSPTSATNTDTQYF
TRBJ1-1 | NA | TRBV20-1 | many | TGCAGTGCTAGAGTAACGGCTAACACTGAAGCTTTCTTT | CSARVTANTEAFF
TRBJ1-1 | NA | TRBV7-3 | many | TGTGCCAGCAGCTCATCGGGGGGTGGGAACACTGAAGCTTTCTTT | CASSSSGGGNTEAFF
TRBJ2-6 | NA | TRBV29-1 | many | TGCAGCGTTGAAGACAGGGGTTCCGGGGCCAACGTCCTGACTTTC | CSVEDRGSGANVLTF